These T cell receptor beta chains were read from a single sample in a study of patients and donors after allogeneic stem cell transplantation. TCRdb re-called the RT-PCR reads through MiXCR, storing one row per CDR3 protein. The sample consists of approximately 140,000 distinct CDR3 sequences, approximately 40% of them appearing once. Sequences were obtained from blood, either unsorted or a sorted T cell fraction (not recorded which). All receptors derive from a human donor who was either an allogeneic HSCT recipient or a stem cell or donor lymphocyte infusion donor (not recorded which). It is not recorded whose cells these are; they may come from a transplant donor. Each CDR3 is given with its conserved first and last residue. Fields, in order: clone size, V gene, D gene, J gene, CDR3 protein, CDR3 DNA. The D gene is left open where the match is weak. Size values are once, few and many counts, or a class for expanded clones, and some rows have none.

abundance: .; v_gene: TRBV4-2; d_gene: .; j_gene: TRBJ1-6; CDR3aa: CASSPPWARGRDSPLHF; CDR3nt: TGTGCCAGCAGCCCCCCCTGGGCCAGGGGAAGAGATTCACCCCTCCACTTT
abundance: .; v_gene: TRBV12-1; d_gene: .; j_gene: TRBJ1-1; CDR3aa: CASSLDRLNTEAFF; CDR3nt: TGTGCCAGCAGCTTGGACAGGCTGAACACTGAAGCTTTCTTT
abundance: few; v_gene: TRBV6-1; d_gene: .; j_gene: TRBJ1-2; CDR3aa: CASSALSGNHYGYTF; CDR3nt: TGTGCCAGCAGTGCCTTATCAGGGAACCACTATGGCTACACCTTC
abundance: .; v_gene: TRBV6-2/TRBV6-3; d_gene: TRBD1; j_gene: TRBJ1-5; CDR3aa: CASSRQGSRQPQHF; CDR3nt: TGTGCCAGCAGCCGACAGGGGAGTCGACAGCCCCAGCATTTT
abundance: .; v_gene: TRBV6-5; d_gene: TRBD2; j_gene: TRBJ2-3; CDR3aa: CASSPTWPASGSSTDTQYF; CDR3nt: TGTGCCAGCAGTCCAACCTGGCCTGCTAGCGGGTCTAGCACAGATACGCAGTATTTT
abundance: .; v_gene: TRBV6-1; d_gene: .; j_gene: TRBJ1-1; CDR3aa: CASSEGQVGTEAFF; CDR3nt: TGTGCCAGCAGTGAAGGGCAGGTGGGCACTGAAGCTTTCTTT
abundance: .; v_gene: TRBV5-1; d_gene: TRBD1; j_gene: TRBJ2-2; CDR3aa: CASSQVPDRAGTGELFF; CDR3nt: TGCGCCAGCAGCCAAGTCCCAGACAGGGCGGGCACCGGGGAGCTGTTTTTT
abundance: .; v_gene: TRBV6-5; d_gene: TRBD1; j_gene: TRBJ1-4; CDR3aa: CASSYWSPQGGNEKLFF; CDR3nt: TGTGCCAGCAGTTACTGGAGCCCTCAGGGGGGTAATGAAAAACTGTTTTTT
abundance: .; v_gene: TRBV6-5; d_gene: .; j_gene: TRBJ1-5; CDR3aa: CASSYSIWSQGNQPQHF; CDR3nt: TGTGCCAGCAGTTACTCGATCTGGTCCCAGGGCAATCAGCCCCAGCATTTT
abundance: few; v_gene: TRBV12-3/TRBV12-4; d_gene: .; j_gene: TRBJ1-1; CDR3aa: CASSLHGAPTEAFF; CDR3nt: TGTGCCAGCAGTTTACACGGGGCCCCCACTGAAGCTTTCTTT
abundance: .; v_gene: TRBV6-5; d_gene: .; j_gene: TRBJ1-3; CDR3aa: CASSPRLRNTIYF; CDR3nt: TGTGCCAGCAGTCCCCGTCTGAGAAACACCATATATTTT
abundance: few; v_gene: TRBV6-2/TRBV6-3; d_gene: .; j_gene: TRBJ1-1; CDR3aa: CASSYSSFSFTEAFF; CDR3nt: TGTGCCAGCAGTTACTCGTCCTTTTCGTTCACTGAAGCTTTCTTT
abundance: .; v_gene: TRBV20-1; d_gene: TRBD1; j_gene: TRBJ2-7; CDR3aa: CSATASGTGDAEQYF; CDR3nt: TGCAGTGCCACTGCTTCCGGGACAGGGGATGCCGAGCAGTACTTC
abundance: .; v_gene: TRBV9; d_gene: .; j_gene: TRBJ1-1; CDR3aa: CASSVGPGEDEAFF; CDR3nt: TGTGCCAGCAGCGTAGGGCCGGGGGAGGATGAAGCTTTCTTT
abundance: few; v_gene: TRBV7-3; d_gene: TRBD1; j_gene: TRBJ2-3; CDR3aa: CASSLFAGQGSTDTQYF; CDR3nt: TGTGCCAGCAGCCTCTTTGCGGGACAGGGAAGCACAGATACGCAGTATTTT
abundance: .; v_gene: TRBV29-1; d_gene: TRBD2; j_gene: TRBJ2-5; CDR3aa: CSVLSGGASIRETQYF; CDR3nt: TGCAGCGTTCTCAGCGGGGGGGCTTCAATAAGAGAGACCCAGTACTTC
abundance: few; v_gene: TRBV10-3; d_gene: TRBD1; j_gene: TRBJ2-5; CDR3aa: CAISREGTGVETQYF; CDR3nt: TGTGCCATCAGCCGAGAGGGGACAGGGGTAGAGACCCAGTACTTC
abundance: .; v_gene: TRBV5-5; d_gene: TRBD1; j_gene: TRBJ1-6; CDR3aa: CASSATGAENSPLHF; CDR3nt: TGTGCCAGCAGTGCGACAGGGGCGGAGAATTCACCCCTCCACTTT
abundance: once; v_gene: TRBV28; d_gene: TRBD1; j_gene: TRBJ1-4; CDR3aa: CASSDRGQSLREKLFF; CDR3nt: TGTGCCAGCAGTGACCGGGGACAGTCTTTAAGAGAAAAACTGTTTTTT
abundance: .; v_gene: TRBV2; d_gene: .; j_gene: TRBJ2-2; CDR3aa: CASSALLAWELFF; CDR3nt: TGTGCCAGCAGTGCCCTCCTTGCGTGGGAGCTGTTTTTT
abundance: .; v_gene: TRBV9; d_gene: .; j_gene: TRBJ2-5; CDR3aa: CASSVEIGAGLEETQYF; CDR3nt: TGTGCCAGCAGCGTCGAGATAGGGGCTGGCCTGGAAGAGACCCAGTACTTC
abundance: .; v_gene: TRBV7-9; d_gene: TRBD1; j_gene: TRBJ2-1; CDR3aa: CASYNRGNNEQFF; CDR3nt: TGTGCCAGCTACAACAGGGGTAACAATGAGCAGTTCTTC
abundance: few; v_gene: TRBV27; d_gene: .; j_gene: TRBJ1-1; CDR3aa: CASRRTANTEAFF; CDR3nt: TGTGCCAGCAGGCGGACAGCGAACACTGAAGCTTTCTTT
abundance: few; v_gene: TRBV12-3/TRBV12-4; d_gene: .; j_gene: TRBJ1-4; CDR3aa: CASSFDFPTGEKLFF; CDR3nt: TGTGCCAGCAGTTTTGATTTCCCTACAGGCGAAAAACTGTTTTTT
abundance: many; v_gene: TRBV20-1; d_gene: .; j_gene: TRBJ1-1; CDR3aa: CSASRHPGNTEAFF; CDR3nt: TGCAGTGCTAGCAGGCACCCGGGAAACACTGAAGCTTTCTTT
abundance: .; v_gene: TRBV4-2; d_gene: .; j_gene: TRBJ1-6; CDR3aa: CASSQGSQGNSPLHF; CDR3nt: TGTGCCAGCAGCCAAGGGTCACAGGGTAATTCACCCCTCCACTTT
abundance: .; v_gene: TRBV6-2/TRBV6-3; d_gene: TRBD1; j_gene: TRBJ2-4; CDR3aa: CASSQDRVYPKNIQYF; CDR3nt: TGTGCCAGCAGCCAAGACAGGGTGTACCCTAAAAACATTCAGTACTTC
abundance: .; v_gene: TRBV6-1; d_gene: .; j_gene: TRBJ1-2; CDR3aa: CASISGVGYTF; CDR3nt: TGTGCCAGCATTAGCGGGGTCGGCTACACCTTC
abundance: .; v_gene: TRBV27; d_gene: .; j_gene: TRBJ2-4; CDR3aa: CASSPLRKLAKNIQYF; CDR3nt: TGTGCCAGCAGCCCGCTGCGGAAATTAGCCAAAAACATTCAGTACTTC
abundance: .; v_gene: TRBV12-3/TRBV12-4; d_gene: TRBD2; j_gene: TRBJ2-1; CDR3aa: CASSLGTSGRNEQFF; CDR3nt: TGTGCCAGCAGTCTCGGGACTAGCGGTAGGAATGAGCAGTTCTTC
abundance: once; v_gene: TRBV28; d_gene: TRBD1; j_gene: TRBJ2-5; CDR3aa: CASSPRQGREETQYF; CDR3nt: TGTGCCAGCAGTCCGCGACAGGGAAGAGAAGAGACCCAGTACTTC
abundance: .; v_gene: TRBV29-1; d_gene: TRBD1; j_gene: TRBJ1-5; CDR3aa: CSAGTGPSGGSNQPQHF; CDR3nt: TGCAGCGCCGGGACAGGGCCTAGTGGCGGGAGCAATCAGCCCCAGCATTTT
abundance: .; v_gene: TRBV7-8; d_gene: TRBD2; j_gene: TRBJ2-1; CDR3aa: CASSLAQRGGYNEQFF; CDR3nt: TGTGCCAGCAGCTTAGCTCAGCGGGGGGGATACAATGAGCAGTTCTTC
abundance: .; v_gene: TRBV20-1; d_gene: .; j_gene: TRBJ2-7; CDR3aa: CSARPRYEQYF; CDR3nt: TGCAGTGCTAGGCCCCGTTACGAGCAGTACTTC
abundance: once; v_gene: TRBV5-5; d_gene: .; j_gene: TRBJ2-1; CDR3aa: CASSSLSASSYNEQFF; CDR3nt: TGTGCCAGCAGCTCTCTTTCGGCGAGCTCCTACAATGAGCAGTTCTTC
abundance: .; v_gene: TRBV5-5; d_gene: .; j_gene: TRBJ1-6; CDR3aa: CASSFYAGPYGASPLHF; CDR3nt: TGTGCCAGCAGCTTTTACGCGGGGCCCTATGGTGCTTCACCCCTCCACTTT
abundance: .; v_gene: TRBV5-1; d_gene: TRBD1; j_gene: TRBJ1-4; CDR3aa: CASSLLGTAYEKLFF; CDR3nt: TGCGCCAGCAGCCTCCTGGGGACAGCGTATGAAAAACTGTTTTTT
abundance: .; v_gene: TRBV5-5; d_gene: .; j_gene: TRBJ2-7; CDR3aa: CASRSTGLGSYEQYF; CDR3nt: TGTGCCAGCAGGTCAACGGGCCTCGGAAGCTACGAGCAGTACTTC
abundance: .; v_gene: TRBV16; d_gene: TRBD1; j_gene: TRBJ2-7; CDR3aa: CASSQSSSEGAREQYF; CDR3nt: TGTGCCAGCAGCCAATCTTCCTCTGAGGGGGCGAGAGAGCAGTACTTC
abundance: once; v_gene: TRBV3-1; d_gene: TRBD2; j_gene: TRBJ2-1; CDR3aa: CASSPRAGGPLSSYNEQFF; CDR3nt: TGTGCCAGCAGCCCCCGAGCGGGGGGTCCCCTCAGCTCCTACAATGAGCAGTTCTTC
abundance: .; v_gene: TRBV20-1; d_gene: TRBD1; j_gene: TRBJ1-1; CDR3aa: CSARLDRGNTEAFF; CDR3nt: TGCAGTGCTAGACTGGACAGGGGGAACACTGAAGCTTTCTTT
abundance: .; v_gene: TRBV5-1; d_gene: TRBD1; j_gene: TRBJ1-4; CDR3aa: CASSLVTGGHEKLFF; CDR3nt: TGCGCCAGCAGCTTGGTGACAGGGGGACATGAAAAACTGTTTTTT
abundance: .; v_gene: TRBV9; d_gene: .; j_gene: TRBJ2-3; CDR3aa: CASSVDPTDTQYF; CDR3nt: TGTGCCAGCAGCGTCGACCCTACAGATACGCAGTATTTT
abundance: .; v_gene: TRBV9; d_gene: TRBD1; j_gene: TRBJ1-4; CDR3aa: CASSEWDRENEKLFF; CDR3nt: TGTGCCAGCAGCGAGTGGGACAGAGAAAATGAAAAACTGTTTTTT
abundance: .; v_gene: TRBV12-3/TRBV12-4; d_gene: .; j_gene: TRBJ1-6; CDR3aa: CASSSEGNSPLHF; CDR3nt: TGTGCCAGCAGTAGCGAAGGGAATTCACCCCTCCACTTT
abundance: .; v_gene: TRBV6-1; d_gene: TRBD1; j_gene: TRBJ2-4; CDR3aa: CASTTGQGSIQYF; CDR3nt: TGTGCCAGCACCACGGGACAGGGCAGCATTCAGTACTTC
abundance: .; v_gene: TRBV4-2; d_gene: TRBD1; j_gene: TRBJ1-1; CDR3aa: CASIRQGNTEAFF; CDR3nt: TGTGCCAGCATAAGACAGGGGAACACTGAAGCTTTCTTT
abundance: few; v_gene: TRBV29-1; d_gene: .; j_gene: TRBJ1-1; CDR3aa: CSVVQATEAFF; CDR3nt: TGCAGCGTTGTGCAGGCTACTGAAGCTTTCTTT
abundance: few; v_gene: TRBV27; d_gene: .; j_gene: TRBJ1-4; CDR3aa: CASSLHAAPDLEEKLFF; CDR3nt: TGTGCCAGCAGTTTACATGCTGCGCCCGACTTAGAGGAAAAACTGTTTTTT
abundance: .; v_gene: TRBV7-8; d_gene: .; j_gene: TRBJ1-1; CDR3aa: CASSLLSLNTEAFF; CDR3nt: TGTGCCAGCAGCCTACTGTCGCTGAACACTGAAGCTTTCTTT
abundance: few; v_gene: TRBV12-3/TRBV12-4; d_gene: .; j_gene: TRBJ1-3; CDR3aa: CASSASRGNTIYF; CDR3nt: TGTGCCAGCAGTGCATCACGGGGAAACACCATATATTTT
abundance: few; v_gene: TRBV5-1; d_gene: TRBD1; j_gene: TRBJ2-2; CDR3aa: CASSFGTASTGELFF; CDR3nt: TGCGCCAGCAGCTTTGGGACAGCTTCCACCGGGGAGCTGTTTTTT
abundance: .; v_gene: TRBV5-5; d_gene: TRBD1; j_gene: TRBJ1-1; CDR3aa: CASSFTGEMVYTEAFF; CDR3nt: TGTGCCAGCAGCTTTACAGGGGAAATGGTTTACACTGAAGCTTTCTTT